Each of the 31 T cell receptor beta chains below was sequenced from the same sample in a study of cytomegalovirus exposure and HLA in healthy donors. The PCR ran on 60 Vbeta and 13 Jbeta primers. The method was immunoSEQ multiplex PCR; TCRdb's version includes in-frame clones alone and lacks a portion of them. The table lists around 58,000 clones, around 77% of them singletons, with around 5.1% in the top ten. Sequencing was done on a sample of PBMCs. The receptors shown here come from a male donor in good health and CMV-seropositive.

J is TRBJ1-2 and V is TRBV29-1; D call uncertain. Trimming cost V 1 base and J 8 bases, with 14 bases left between them. The CDR3 loop spans 13 amino acids. Germline values: CDR1 SQVTM, CDR2 ANQGSEA. CDR3 bases: TGCAGCGTTGAAGGCAGACTAGGGTACGGCTACACCTTC. Residues: CSVEGRLGYGYTF.

The J gene is TRBJ1-4, the V gene TRBV7-6, with D possibly being TRBD1 (6 bases). Trimming shortened V by 4 bases and J by 3 bases, and 12 bases separated the two germline ends. The germline V gene encodes CDR1 SGHVS and CDR2 FNYEAQ. CDR3 length: 15 amino acids. The CDR3 coding sequence is TGTGCCAGCAGCTCCAACAGGGTAGCTAATGAAAAACTGTTTTTT. Translation gives CASSSNRVANEKLFF.

The gene calls are TRBV29-1 and TRBJ1-1, with 11 positions matching TRBD1. The CDR3 extends over 13 amino acids. Germline V gene data show CDR1 as SQVTM and CDR2 as ANQGSEA. J lost 2 bases, V lost 7 bases, and 3 bases had no gene match. CDR3 region: CSGGQGANTEAFF. CDR3 coding DNA: TGCAGCGGCGGACAGGGGGCTAACACTGAAGCTTTCTTT.

This clone was observed a handful of times. V and J are TRBV9 and TRBJ2-5; 12 bases match TRBD1. There are 16 residues in the CDR3. Per the germline V gene, CDR1 is SGDLS and CDR2 is YYNGEE. After removal of 0 bases from V and 5 bases from J, the junction contained 5 bases not matched to a gene. CDR3 protein: CASSVEGTGGAETQYF. The DNA for the CDR3 is TGTGCCAGCAGCGTAGAGGGGACAGGGGGCGCGGAGACCCAGTACTTC.

V gene TRBV30 combines with J gene TRBJ1-2; no definite D call. Between the trimmed V and J ends, which lost 7 bases and 1 base, there was a span of 19 bases. Germline loops: CDR1 GTSNPN, CDR2 SVGIG (reference sequence). This CDR3 contains 15 residues. The DNA for the CDR3 is TGTGCCTCTCGACCCGAACAGACCTTTAACTATGGCTACACCTTC. This codes for CASRPEQTFNYGYTF.

This chain uses TRBV27 with TRBJ2-5; D is perhaps TRBD2 (7 bases). Trimming stripped 8 bases from V and 4 bases from J, with 14 bases between. This CDR3 has 13 residues. Germline-derived CDR1 and CDR2 are MNHEY and SMNVEV (reference sequence). The CDR3 coding sequence is TGTGCCAGCCGGGGGGCCGGGGGAGAGACCCAGTACTTC. Its translation is CASRGAGGETQYF.

The V call is TRBV4-1, the J call TRBJ2-1; TRBD2 aligns across 7 bases. This CDR3 has 16 residues. CDR1 is MGHRA and CDR2 is YSYEKL in the germline V gene. Trimming removed 4 bases from V and 8 bases from J; junction bases left unmatched: 14. CDR3 DNA sequence: TGCGCCAGCAGCCGAGGACTAGGCGCGCTTAGGGATGAGCAGTTCTTC. This sequence encodes CASSRGLGALRDEQFF.

The J gene is TRBJ2-2, the V gene TRBV7-9; possible D gene TRBD1, 6 bases. Looked up from germline, CDR1 is SEHNR and CDR2 is FQNEAQ (reference sequence). Trimming cost V 2 bases and J 0 bases, with 13 bases left between them. This CDR3 is 17 amino acids long. The CDR3 sequence: CASSLFYGQSNTGELFF. CDR3 nucleotides: TGTGCCAGCAGCTTATTCTATGGACAGTCGAACACCGGGGAGCTGTTTTTT.

This clone occurred many times. V is TRBV6-4 and J is TRBJ2-6; 10 nucleotides align to TRBD1. The CDR3 contains 16 residues. J lost 0 bases, V lost 4 bases, and 0 bases had no gene match. Germline V gene lookup returns CDR1 MRHNA and CDR2 SNTAGT. CDR3 amino acids: CASSGTGGSGANVLTF. The CDR3 region has the DNA TGTGCCAGCAGTGGGACAGGGGGCTCTGGGGCCAACGTCCTGACTTTC.

The chain links TRBV28 to TRBJ1-2; possible D gene TRBD1, 5 bases. Germline CDR1 MDHEN, CDR2 SYDVKM. Deletions cut 6 bases from V and 0 bases from J, with 20 bases between. This CDR3 spans 17 amino acids. The chain's CDR3 is CASSPPVGRGPNYGYTF. The CDR3 DNA reads as TGTGCCAGCAGCCCTCCCGTGGGGCGGGGACCTAACTATGGCTACACCTTC.

The table lists this clone with a count of one. The chain employs TRBV27 and TRBJ2-3; 10 bases align to TRBD1. Germline V gene lookup returns CDR1 MNHEY and CDR2 SMNVEV (reference sequence). The CDR3 has 18 amino acids. J lost 0 bases, V lost 6 bases, and 12 bases had no gene match. The CDR3 region is CASRPDRTGGNSTDTQYF. The CDR3 DNA reads TGTGCCAGCAGGCCAGACCGGACAGGGGGAAATAGCACAGATACGCAGTATTTT.

The chain links TRBV5-6 to TRBJ1-1, with TRBD1 matching 10 bases. From germline, CDR1 is SGHDT and CDR2 YYEEEE. J lost 0 bases, V lost 4 bases, and 6 bases had no gene match. The CDR3 runs to 16 residues. The CDR3 DNA reads as TGTGCCAGCAGCCCGGACAGGGGGGTTATGAACACTGAAGCTTTCTTT. Its translation is CASSPDRGVMNTEAFF.

The chain couples TRBV7-8 to TRBJ2-7; D might be TRBD1 (6 bases). The V end was cut by 1 base, the J end by 5 bases, with 21 bases between. This CDR3 region has 17 residues. CDR1 is SGHVS and CDR2 is FQNEAQ in the germline V gene. CDR3 DNA sequence: TGTGCCAGCAGCTTAGAACAGGGCAGGGGTAATTGGGACGAGCAGTACTTC. Its protein is CASSLEQGRGNWDEQYF.

The V call is TRBV2, the J call TRBJ2-3; the D is unclear. V lost 11 bases and J 6 bases, leaving 12 bases between the germline ends. This CDR3 comprises 11 residues. Germline-derived CDR1 and CDR2 are SNHLY and FYNNEI. The DNA of the CDR3 is TGTGCCCGAGCCGTCGATGATACGCAGTATTTT. This sequence encodes CARAVDDTQYF. Together with reference TRBV2 and TRBJ2-3, the CDR3 gives the full variable domain: EPEVTQTPSHQVTQMGQEVILRCVPISNHLYFYWYRQILGQKVEFLVSFYNNEISEKSEIFDDQFSVERPDGSNFTLKIRSTKLEDSAMYFCARAVDDTQYFGPGTRLTVL.

This rearrangement joins TRBV19 to TRBJ1-2; D gene unclear. The CDR3 runs to 14 residues. V lost 3 bases and J lost 4, with 12 bases in between. Per germline, CDR1 LNHDA and CDR2 SQIVND (reference sequence). The CDR3 sequence is CASSIHQAGYGYTF. CDR3 nucleotides: TGTGCCAGTAGTATTCATCAGGCGGGCTATGGCTACACCTTC. Looking up the rest from reference TRBV19 and TRBJ1-2 gives the full variable domain: DGGITQSPKYLFRKEGQNVTLSCEQNLNHDAMYWYRQDPGQGLRLIYYSQIVNDFQKGDIAEGYSVSREKKESFPLTVTSAQKNPTAFYLCASSIHQAGYGYTFGSGTRLTVV.

The chain recombines TRBV7-9 with TRBJ2-1, with 7 bases identical to TRBD2. CDR3 length: 16 amino acids. V lost 5 bases, J lost 6 bases, and 13 bases stayed unmatched. Germline CDR1 SEHNR, CDR2 FQNEAQ (reference sequence). The CDR3 reads CASSATRAGVTNEQFF. DNA for the CDR3: TGTGCCAGCAGCGCTACGCGGGCGGGGGTGACCAATGAGCAGTTCTTC.

The chain combines TRBV7-9 with TRBJ2-7; the D gene is possibly TRBD1 (6 bases). V lost 5 bases to trimming and J lost 6 bases, with 14 bases between them. This CDR3 region has 13 residues. CDR1 and CDR2 from the germline V gene are SEHNR and FQNEAQ (reference sequence). The CDR3 protein is CASSPTGSAEQYF. Written as DNA, the CDR3 is TGTGCCAGCAGCCCGACAGGATCCGCCGAGCAGTACTTC.

This clone was seen once. This chain uses TRBV23-1 with TRBJ2-3, with 10 positions matching TRBD1. TRBV23-1 falls under the ORF class, with uncertain function. The CDR3 runs to 16 residues. After removal of 3 bases from V and 4 bases from J, the junction contained 7 bases not matched to a gene. The CDR3 reads CASSHPDRGRADTQYF. The CDR3 nucleotides read TGCGCCAGCAGTCATCCCGACAGGGGGCGCGCAGATACGCAGTATTTT.

This clone was seen just once. The junction shows a germline mismatch at one end, possibly a read error. V is TRBV30 and J is TRBJ1-2, with no clear D. The length of the CDR3 is 11 residues. The V gene's germline CDR1 is GTSNPN and CDR2 SVGIG (reference sequence). CDR3 sequence reads: CAWSEGTLLAF. CDR3 DNA: TGTGCCTGGAGTGAGGGCACCCTACTAGCCTTC.

The chain links TRBV4-1 to TRBJ2-4; 8 bases map to TRBD2. CDR1 MGHRA and CDR2 YSYEKL come from the germline V gene. V shed 3 bases and J 6 bases; nucleotides not matched to a gene: 7. The CDR3 runs 15 residues. CDR3: CASSQPRGGGNIQYF. CDR3 sequence (DNA): TGCGCCAGCAGCCAGCCACGGGGGGGAGGAAACATTCAGTACTTC.

The sample holds a few counts of this clone. The CDR3 sequence: CASSQGSQGTDQYF. As DNA, the CDR3 is TGTGCCAGCAGCCAAGGTAGCCAGGGGACCGATCAGTACTTC. This rearrangement joins TRBV4-2 to TRBJ2-4; the D gene is possibly TRBD1 (6 bases). CDR3 length equals 14 residues. Germline CDR1 is LGHNA and CDR2 is YNFKEQ. V lost 1 base, J lost 12 bases, and 16 bases lay in between.

J is TRBJ1-1 and V is TRBV5-4, with 9 bases fitting TRBD1. This CDR3 is 15 amino acids long. CDR1 SGHNT and CDR2 YYREEE come from the germline V gene (reference sequence). The J segment lost 1 base and the V segment lost 3 bases, leaving 4 bases of the junction unmatched. The CDR3 nucleotides read TGTGCCAGCAGCTCACAGGGGGCGCGGAACACTGAAGCTTTCTTT. This translates into CASSSQGARNTEAFF.

This sequence joins TRBV7-2 and TRBJ1-2, with 10 bases matching TRBD1. The junction had 8 bases not matched to a gene; V was cut back by 5 bases and J by 2 bases. This CDR3 is 16 amino acids long. Germline CDR1 SGHTA, CDR2 FQGNSA. In DNA, the CDR3 is TGTGCCAGCAGCCCATCACCGGGACAGGGGAACTATGGCTACACCTTC. Its translation: CASSPSPGQGNYGYTF.

The chain joins TRBV5-1 to TRBJ2-7, with a possible D match to TRBD1 (6 bases). CDR3 size: 15 residues. The V and J ends lost 4 bases and 6 bases respectively, with 20 bases between them. Germline loops: CDR1 SGHRS, CDR2 YFSETQ. The CDR3 spells CASSQVGLGASEQYF. In DNA, the CDR3 is TGCGCCAGCAGCCAGGTGGGTCTGGGGGCATCCGAGCAGTACTTC.

The rearrangement uses TRBV5-1 and TRBJ1-2; 10 nucleotides agree with TRBD1. Trimming removed 2 bases from V and 3 bases from J; junction bases left unmatched: 4. The length of the CDR3 is 15 residues. Germline CDR1 SGHRS, CDR2 YFSETQ. CDR3 bases: TGCGCCAGCAGCTTACTCGGGACAGGGGACTATGGCTACACCTTC. Its translation: CASSLLGTGDYGYTF.

The table lists this clone with a few counts. The V call is TRBV15, the J call TRBJ2-5, with a tentative D call TRBD1 (5 bases). The length of the CDR3 is 15 residues. Germline CDR1 reads LNHNV; CDR2 reads YYDKDF (reference sequence). The V and J ends lost 0 bases and 7 bases respectively, with 15 bases between them. The CDR3 loop is CATSREGRIEGTQYF. CDR3 coding DNA: TGTGCCACCAGCAGAGAGGGGCGTATCGAAGGGACCCAGTACTTC.

The chain joins TRBV11-2 to TRBJ1-1; 9 bases match TRBD1. Germline CDR1 and CDR2: SGHAT and FQNNGV. V trimming: 5 bases; J trimming: 1 base; junction bases outside the gene matches: 14. This CDR3 comprises 18 residues. The CDR3: CASSTRDREVGENTEAFF. The DNA of the CDR3 is TGTGCCAGCAGCACCCGGGACAGGGAGGTGGGAGAGAACACTGAAGCTTTCTTT.

The DNA of the CDR3 is TGTGCCAGCAGCTCTACGGGAGATACGCAGTATTTT. Encoded protein: CASSSTGDTQYF. The rearrangement uses TRBV7-3 and TRBJ2-3; D ambiguous. The CDR3 extends over 12 amino acids. CDR1 is SGHTA and CDR2 is FQGTGA in the germline V gene. Trimming took off 4 bases at V and 5 bases at J, with 7 bases between the two ends.

The J gene is TRBJ2-1, the V gene TRBV15, with D possibly being TRBD2 (6 bases). V lost 1 base, J lost 12 bases, and 13 bases lay in between. This CDR3 has 13 residues. Germline loops: CDR1 LNHNV, CDR2 YYDKDF (reference sequence). CDR3 bases: TGTGCCACCAGCAGAGCGCGGGGTGAGCGGCAGTTCTTC. Its protein is CATSRARGERQFF. The full variable domain, rest sourced from reference TRBV15 and TRBJ2-1, is DAMVIQNPRYQVTQFGKPVTLSCSQTLNHNVMYWYQQKSSQAPKLLFHYYDKDFNNEADTPDNFQSRRPNTSFCFLDIRSPGLGDTAMYLCATSRARGERQFFGPGTRLTVL.

The chain carries TRBV5-1 and TRBJ2-4; 7 bases are shared with TRBD1. The CDR3 length is 16 residues. Germline V gene data show CDR1 as SGHRS and CDR2 as YFSETQ. V lost 4 bases and J lost 5; bases outside the gene matches: 12. The CDR3 loop is CASSPGQQSWENIQYF. The CDR3 DNA follows: TGCGCCAGCAGCCCGGGACAGCAGAGCTGGGAAAACATTCAGTACTTC. Drawing the rest from reference TRBV5-1 and TRBJ2-4, the complete variable domain is KAGVTQTPRYLIKTRGQQVTLSCSPISGHRSVSWYQQTPGQGLQFLFEYFSETQRNKGNFPGRFSGRQFSNSRSEMNVSTLELGDSALYLCASSPGQQSWENIQYFGAGTRLSVL.

The rearrangement links TRBV30 to TRBJ2-7; a possible D gene is TRBD1 (5 bases). Between the trimmed V and J ends, which lost 5 bases and 1 base, there was a span of 9 bases. This CDR3 has 12 residues. Germline CDR1 GTSNPN, CDR2 SVGIG (reference sequence). The CDR3, as DNA: TGTGCCTGGGGGGCCGCATCCTACGAGCAGTACTTC. Translation gives CAWGAASYEQYF. Using reference TRBV30 and TRBJ2-7 for the parts outside the CDR3, the full variable domain is SQTIHQWPATLVQPVGSPLSLECTVEGTSNPNLYWYRQAAGRGLQLLFYSVGIGQISSEVPQNLSASRPQDRQFILSSKKLLLSDSGFYLCAWGAASYEQYFGPGTRLTVT.